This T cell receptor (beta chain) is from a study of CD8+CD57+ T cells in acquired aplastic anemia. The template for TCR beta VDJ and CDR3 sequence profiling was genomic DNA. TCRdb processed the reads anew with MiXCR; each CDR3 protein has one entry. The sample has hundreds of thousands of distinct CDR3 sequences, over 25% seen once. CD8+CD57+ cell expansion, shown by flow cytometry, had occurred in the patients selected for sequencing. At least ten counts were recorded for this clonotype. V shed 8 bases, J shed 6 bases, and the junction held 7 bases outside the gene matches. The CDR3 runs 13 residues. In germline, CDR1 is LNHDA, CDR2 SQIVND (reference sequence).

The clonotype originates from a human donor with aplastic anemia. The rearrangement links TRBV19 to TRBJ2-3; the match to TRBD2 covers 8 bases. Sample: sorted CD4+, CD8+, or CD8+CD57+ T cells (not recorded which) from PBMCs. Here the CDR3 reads CASCLSGGDTQYF. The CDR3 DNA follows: TGTGCCAGTTGCTTGTCGGGGGGGGATACGCAGTATTTT.